This section outlines one T cell receptor beta chain sequence together with its context. Antigen specificity is unknown. CDR1 and CDR2 (germline): MDHEN, SYDVKM. The CDR3 length is 15 residues. These data originate in a study of CXCR3-negative and CXCR3-positive naive CD8 T cells. Study observations and caveats: Similar TRBV-TRBJ usage was seen in naive cells (both CXCR3-negative and CXCR3-positive), but memory cells differed. Comparison of naive cells showed more hydrophobic TRB CDR3s in CXCR3-positive than in CXCR3-negative naive cells.

By phenotype, naive CD8+ T cells were CD45RO-CCR7+CD27+CD95-. The TRB libraries of cDNA were built by UMI-labeled 5' RACE. TCRdb reprocessed the 5' RACE reads, with one entry per CDR3 protein and no DNA. The ten most abundant clones cover roughly 0.41% of a sample with some 140,000 distinct CDR3 sequences. The sample consisted of naive CXCR3+ CD8+ T cells from blood. The subset is: CD45RO-CCR7+CD27+CD95- naive CD8+ T cells expressing CXCR3 (TNR3+). V is TRBV28 and J is TRBJ2-2; TCRdb indicates TRBD1, and absent DNA this call remains unverified. The sequence was collected from a human donor in good health. Some clones in this sample may be carry-over from other donors' samples. The CDR3 sequence: CASSQRDSSLGELFF.